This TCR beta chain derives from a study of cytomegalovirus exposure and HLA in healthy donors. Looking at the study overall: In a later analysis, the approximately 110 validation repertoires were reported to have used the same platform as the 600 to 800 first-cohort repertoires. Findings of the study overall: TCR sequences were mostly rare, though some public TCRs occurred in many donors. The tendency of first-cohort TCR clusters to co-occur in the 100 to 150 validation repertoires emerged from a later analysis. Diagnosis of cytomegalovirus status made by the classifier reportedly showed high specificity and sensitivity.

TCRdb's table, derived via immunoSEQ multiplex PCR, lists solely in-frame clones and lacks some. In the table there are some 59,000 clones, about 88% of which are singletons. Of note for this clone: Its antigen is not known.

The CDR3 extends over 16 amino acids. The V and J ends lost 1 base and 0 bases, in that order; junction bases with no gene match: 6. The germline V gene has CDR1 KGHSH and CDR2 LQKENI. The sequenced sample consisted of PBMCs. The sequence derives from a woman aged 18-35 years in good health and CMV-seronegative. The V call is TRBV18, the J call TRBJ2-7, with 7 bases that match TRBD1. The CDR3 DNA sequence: TGTGCCAGCTCACCACGGCGGCAGGGGGACTCCTACGAGCAGTACTTC. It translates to CASSPRRQGDSYEQYF. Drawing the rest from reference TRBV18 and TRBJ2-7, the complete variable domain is NAGVMQNPRHLVRRRGQEARLRCSPMKGHSHVYWYRQLPEEGLKFMVYLQKENIIDESGMPKERFSAEFPKEGPSILRIQQVVRGDSAAYFCASSPRRQGDSYEQYFGPGTRLTVT.